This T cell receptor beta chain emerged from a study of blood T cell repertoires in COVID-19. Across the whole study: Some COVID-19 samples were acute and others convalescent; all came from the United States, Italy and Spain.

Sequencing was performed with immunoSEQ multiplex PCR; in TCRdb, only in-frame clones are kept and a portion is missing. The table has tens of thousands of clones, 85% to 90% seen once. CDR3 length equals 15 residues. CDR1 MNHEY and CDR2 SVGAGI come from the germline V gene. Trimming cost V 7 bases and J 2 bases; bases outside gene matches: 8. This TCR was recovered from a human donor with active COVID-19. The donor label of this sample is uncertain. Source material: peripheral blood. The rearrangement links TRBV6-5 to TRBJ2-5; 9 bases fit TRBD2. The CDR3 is CASTQIAGVQETQYF. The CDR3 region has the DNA TGTGCCAGCACCCAAATAGCGGGGGTACAAGAGACCCAGTACTTC.